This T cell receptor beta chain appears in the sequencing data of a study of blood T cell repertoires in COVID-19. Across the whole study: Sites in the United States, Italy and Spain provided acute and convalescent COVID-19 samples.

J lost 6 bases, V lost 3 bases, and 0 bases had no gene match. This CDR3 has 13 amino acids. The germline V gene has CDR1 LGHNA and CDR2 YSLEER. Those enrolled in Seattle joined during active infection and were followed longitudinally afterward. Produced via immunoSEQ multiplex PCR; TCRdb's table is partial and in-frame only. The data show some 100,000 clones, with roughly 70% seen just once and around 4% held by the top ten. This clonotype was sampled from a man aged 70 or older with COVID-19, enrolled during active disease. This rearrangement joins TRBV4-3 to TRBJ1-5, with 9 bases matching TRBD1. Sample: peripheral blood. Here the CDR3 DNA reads TGCGCCAGCAGCCAGACAGGGGGTCAGCCCCAGCATTTT. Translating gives CASSQTGGQPQHF.